Below, 13 T cell receptor beta chains from the same sample are listed, as sequenced in a study of metastatic and nonmetastatic thyroid tumors. TCRdb reprocessed the PCR reads using MiXCR. The sample includes just over 70,000 clones, less than 20% of them seen just once. Before thyroid surgery, none of the patients had received any treatment. Sequencing used blood. The receptor set was obtained from a female donor with papillary thyroid cancer or a benign thyroid nodule (not recorded which). Some clones in this sample may be carry-over from other donors' samples.

This clone has at least ten counts. This sequence joins TRBV28 and TRBJ2-2, with D perhaps matching TRBD1 (5 bases). V shed 3 bases and J shed 4 bases, with 15 bases lying between them. Germline CDR1 is MDHEN and CDR2 is SYDVKM. This CDR3 has 16 residues. The CDR3 is CASSFFTGVSTGELFF. CDR3 in DNA: TGTGCCAGCAGTTTTTTCACAGGCGTAAGCACCGGGGAGCTGTTTTTT.

This clone was picked up many times. At one of its ends the junction is not consistent with the germline gene, which may arise from a read error. V usage is TRBV7-7 and J usage is TRBJ2-5, with D possibly TRBD1 on 6 matching bases. The CDR3 spans 14 residues. Germline CDR1 reads SSHAT; CDR2 reads FNYEAQ (reference sequence). The CDR3 DNA is TGTGCTAGCAGCGCCTCGACAGGACAAGAGACCCAGTACTTC. This translates into CASSASTGQETQYF. The variable domain in full, completed from reference TRBV7-7 and TRBJ2-5, reads GAGVSQSPRYKVTKRGQDVTLRCDPISSHATLYWYQQALGQGPEFLTYFNYEAQPDKSGLPSDRFSAERPEGSISTLTIQRTEQRDSAMYRCASSASTGQETQYFGPGTRLLVL.

This clone was detected a few times. V gene TRBV6-1 combines with J gene TRBJ2-7; D might be TRBD1 (6 bases). V lost 7 bases, J lost 3 bases, and 16 bases lay in between. The CDR3 sequence is 14 residues long. Germline V gives CDR1 MNHNS, CDR2 SASEGT. As DNA, the CDR3 is TGTGCCAGCACACAACAGGGATCGGACTACGAGCAGTACTTC. The encoded protein is CASTQQGSDYEQYF.

The chain combines TRBV6-2 or TRBV6-3 with TRBJ1-1, with D hard to call. Trimming left V 2 bases short and J 7 bases short, with 11 bases between. The CDR3 is 13 amino acids. CDR1 and CDR2 from the germline V gene are MNHEY and SVGEGT. The CDR3 DNA reads TGTGCCAGCAGTTACACCAGGTTGTTTGAAGCTTTCTTT. Translated, it gives CASSYTRLFEAFF.

The chain combines TRBV28 with TRBJ2-7; 9 positions match TRBD1. The germline V gene has CDR1 MDHEN and CDR2 SYDVKM. V was clipped by 4 bases and J by 4 bases; unmatched bases: 2. The CDR3 runs to 13 residues. The CDR3, as DNA: TGTGCCAGCAGTTCCGACAGGGGGTACGAGCAGTACTTC. The encoded protein is CASSSDRGYEQYF.

This clone was seen only a few times. The V gene is TRBV6-1, the J gene TRBJ1-5, with a possible D match to TRBD1 (5 bases). This CDR3 has 13 residues. The germline V and J ends were trimmed by 6 bases and 5 bases, with 11 bases remaining between them. CDR1 and CDR2 (germline): MNHNS, SASEGT. In DNA, the CDR3 is TGTGCCAGCAGCGGGCAGGGAGATCAGCCCCAGCATTTT. It yields the protein CASSGQGDQPQHF.

In this sample, this clone turned up many times. This rearrangement joins TRBV28 to TRBJ2-7; 9 bases agree with TRBD2. The ends lost 5 bases at V and 2 bases at J; junction bases unmatched: 4. There are 14 residues in the CDR3. Germline CDR1 reads MDHEN; CDR2 reads SYDVKM. The CDR3 sequence: CASSPSGGTYEQYF. The CDR3 bases are TGTGCCAGCAGTCCCAGCGGGGGGACCTACGAGCAGTACTTC.

This clone was recorded many times. This rearrangement joins TRBV11-2 to TRBJ1-2; TRBD1 might be the D (5 bases). Trimming removed 3 bases at V and 6 bases at J, with 11 bases between. Germline V gene sequence: CDR1 SGHAT, CDR2 FQNNGV. This CDR3 has 13 residues. CDR3 residues: CASSLGEEDGYTF. In DNA, the CDR3 is TGTGCCAGCAGCTTGGGGGAGGAGGATGGCTACACCTTC.

This clone was found many times. The J gene is TRBJ2-7, the V gene TRBV25-1, with TRBD2 matching over 8 bases. Trimming cost V 4 bases and J 3 bases; bases outside gene matches: 5. CDR1 and CDR2 from the germline V gene are MGHDK and SYGVNS. This CDR3 region has 14 residues. The CDR3 sequence is CASSGLAGIYEQYF. The CDR3 nucleotides are TGTGCCAGCAGTGGATTAGCGGGGATCTACGAGCAGTACTTC.

With respect to this clone: Other DNA sequences from this sample encode an identical CDR3 as well. The chain uses TRBV11-1 and TRBJ2-1; D is unresolved. V lost 3 bases to trimming and J lost 5 bases, with 8 bases between them. CDR1 is SGHAT, CDR2 FQDESV, per germline (reference sequence). This CDR3 spans 13 amino acids. The CDR3: CASSLVPNNEQFF. The DNA of the CDR3 is TGTGCCAGCAGCTTGGTTCCGAACAATGAGCAGTTCTTC. Supplemented by reference TRBV11-1 and TRBJ2-1, the full variable domain reads EAEVAQSPRYKITEKSQAVAFWCDPISGHATLYWYRQILGQGPELLVQFQDESVVDDSQLPKDRFSAERLKGVDSTLKIQPAELGDSAMYLCASSLVPNNEQFFGPGTRLTVL.

Ten or more counts support this clone. The sample contains more than one DNA sequence encoding this CDR3. The V call is TRBV6-4, the J call TRBJ2-5; the match to TRBD2 covers 10 bases. V trimming: 5 bases; J trimming: 2 bases; junction bases outside the gene matches: 14. Germline V gene data show CDR1 as MRHNA and CDR2 as SNTAGT. This CDR3 comprises 18 residues. CDR3 nucleotides: TGTGCCAGCAGTTATAGCGGGAGGCCCTTCGGCGTACAAGAGACCCAGTACTTC. This sequence encodes CASSYSGRPFGVQETQYF.

This clone appeared many times. J is TRBJ2-1 and V is TRBV10-3; no reliable D call. This CDR3 has 15 amino acids. V was pared by 10 bases and J by 1 base, with 17 bases between. The germline V gene has CDR1 ENHRY and CDR2 SYGVKD. CDR3 DNA: TGTGCCACCCTCACAGACCCCGGGTCCTACAATGAGCAGTTCTTC. This encodes CATLTDPGSYNEQFF.

The chain employs TRBV20-1 and TRBJ2-7, with a weak D call TRBD1 (6 bases). CDR3 size: 13 residues. V was shortened by 2 bases and J by 1 base, with 9 bases between the two germline ends. The germline CDR1 and CDR2 sequences are DFQATT and SNEGSKA (reference sequence). The CDR3 DNA sequence: TGCAGTGCTAGAATGGACAGATCCTACGAGCAGTACTTC. Protein: CSARMDRSYEQYF.